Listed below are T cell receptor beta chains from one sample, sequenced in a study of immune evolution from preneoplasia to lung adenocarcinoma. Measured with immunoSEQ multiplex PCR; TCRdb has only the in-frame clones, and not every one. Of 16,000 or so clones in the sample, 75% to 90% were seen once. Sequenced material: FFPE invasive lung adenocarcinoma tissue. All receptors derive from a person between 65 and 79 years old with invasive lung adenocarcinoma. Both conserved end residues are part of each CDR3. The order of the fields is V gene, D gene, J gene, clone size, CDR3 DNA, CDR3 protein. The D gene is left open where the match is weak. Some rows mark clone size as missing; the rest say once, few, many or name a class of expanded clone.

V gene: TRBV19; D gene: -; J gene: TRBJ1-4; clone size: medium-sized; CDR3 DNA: TGTGCCAGTAGTATCGGCAGCCTTAATGAAAAACTGTTTTTT; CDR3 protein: CASSIGSLNEKLFF
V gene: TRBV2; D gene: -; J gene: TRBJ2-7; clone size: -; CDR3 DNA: TGTGCCAGCAGTGTAGACAGCCAGTCAAGAGGCGAGCAGTACTTC; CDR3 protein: CASSVDSQSRGEQYF
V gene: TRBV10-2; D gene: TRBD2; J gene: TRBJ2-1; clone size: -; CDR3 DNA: TGCGCCAGCAGTGACCCGCTAGCGGGAGGGGCGCAGTTCTTC; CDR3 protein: CASSDPLAGGAQFF
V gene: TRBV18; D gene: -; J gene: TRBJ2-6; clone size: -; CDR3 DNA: TGTGCCAGCTCACCACCAGCGGGGGCCAACGTCCTGACTTTC; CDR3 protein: CASSPPAGANVLTF
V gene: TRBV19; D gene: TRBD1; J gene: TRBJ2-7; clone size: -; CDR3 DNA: TGTGCCAGTAGTATAGGGGACAGGCCGAACTACGAGCAGTACTTC; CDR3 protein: CASSIGDRPNYEQYF
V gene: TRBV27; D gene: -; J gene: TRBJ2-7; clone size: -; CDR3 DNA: TGTGCCAGCAGGGAAGGGGGAGGGCAAACAAACTACGAGCAGTACTTC; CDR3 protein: CASREGGGQTNYEQYF
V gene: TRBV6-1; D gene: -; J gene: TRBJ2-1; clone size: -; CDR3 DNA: TGTGCCAGCAGAGCCGGGACTGGAGATGAGCAGTTCTTC; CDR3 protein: CASRAGTGDEQFF
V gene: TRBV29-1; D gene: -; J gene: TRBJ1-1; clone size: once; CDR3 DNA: TGCAGCGTTGAACGGCTAAACACTGAAGCTTTCTTT; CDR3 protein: CSVERLNTEAFF
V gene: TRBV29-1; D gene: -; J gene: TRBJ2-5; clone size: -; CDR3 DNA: TGCAGCGTTGATGGGGGTCTAATCGGGGAGACCCAGTACTTC; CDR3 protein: CSVDGGLIGETQYF
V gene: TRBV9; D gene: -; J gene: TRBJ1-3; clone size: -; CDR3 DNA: TGTGCCAGCAGCCCCCGGGATTTAAGCTCTGGAAACACCATATATTTT; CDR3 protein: CASSPRDLSSGNTIYF
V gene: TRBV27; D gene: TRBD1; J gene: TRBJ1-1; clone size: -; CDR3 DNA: TGTGCCAGCCGTTTAGGACAGGGTAGGAACACTGAAGCTTTCTTT; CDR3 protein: CASRLGQGRNTEAFF
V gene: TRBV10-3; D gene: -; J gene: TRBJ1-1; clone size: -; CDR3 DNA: TGTGCCATCAGTGCCCCGGCGGGGCGGAGTTTGAACACTGAAGCTTTCTTT; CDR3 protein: CAISAPAGRSLNTEAFF
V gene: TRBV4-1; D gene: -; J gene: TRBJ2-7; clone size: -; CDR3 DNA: TGCGCCAGCAGCCCCCCAGGATACGAGCAGTACTTC; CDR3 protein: CASSPPGYEQYF
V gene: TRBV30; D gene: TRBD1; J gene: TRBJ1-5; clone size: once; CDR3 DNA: TGTGCCTCAGCCGGGACAGGGAACCAGCCCCAGCATTTT; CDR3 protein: CASAGTGNQPQHF
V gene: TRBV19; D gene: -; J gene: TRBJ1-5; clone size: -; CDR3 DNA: TGTGCCAGTAGTATTAAAATTGGGAGGGAGAGGCAGCCCCAGCATTTT; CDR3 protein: CASSIKIGRERQPQHF
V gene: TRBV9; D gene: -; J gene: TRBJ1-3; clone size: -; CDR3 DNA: TGTGCCAGCAGCGTAGAGGTTGCCGGAAACACCATATATTTT; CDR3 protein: CASSVEVAGNTIYF
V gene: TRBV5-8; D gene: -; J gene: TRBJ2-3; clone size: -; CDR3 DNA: TGTGCCAGCAGCCTGATGACAGGTAGCACAGATACGCAGTATTTT; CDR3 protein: CASSLMTGSTDTQYF
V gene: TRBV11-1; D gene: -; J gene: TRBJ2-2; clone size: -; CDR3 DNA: TGTGCCAGTAGCTTAGAACAGAGCACCGGGGAGCTGTTTTTT; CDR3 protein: CASSLEQSTGELFF
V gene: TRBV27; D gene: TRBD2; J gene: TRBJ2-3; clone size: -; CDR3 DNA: TGTGCCAGCAGTTTTAGCGGGGTTAGCACAGATACGCAGTATTTT; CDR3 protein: CASSFSGVSTDTQYF
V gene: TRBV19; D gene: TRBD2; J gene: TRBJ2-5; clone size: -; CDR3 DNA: TGTGCCAGTAGTATCAGGAGCGGGGGCTTTGAAGAGACCCAGTACTTC; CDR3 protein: CASSIRSGGFEETQYF
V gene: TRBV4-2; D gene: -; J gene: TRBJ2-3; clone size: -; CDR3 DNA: TGTGCCAGCAGCCAATCCGGGAGCACAGATACGCAGTATTTT; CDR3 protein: CASSQSGSTDTQYF
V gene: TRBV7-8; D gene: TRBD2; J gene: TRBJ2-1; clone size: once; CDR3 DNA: TGTGCCAGCAGCTTATCGGTGCGGGGGGGCTACAATGAGCAGTTCTTC; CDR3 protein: CASSLSVRGGYNEQFF
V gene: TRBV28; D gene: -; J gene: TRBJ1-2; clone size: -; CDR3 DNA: TGTGCCAGCAGTTTAGTGGGCAATCGAGTTGGCTACACCTTC; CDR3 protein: CASSLVGNRVGYTF
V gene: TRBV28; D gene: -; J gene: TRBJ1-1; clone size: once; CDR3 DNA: TGTGCCAGCAGATCAGGCGCGCAGGGGCCCCTCTTGAACACTGAAGCTTTCTTT; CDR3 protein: CASRSGAQGPLLNTEAFF
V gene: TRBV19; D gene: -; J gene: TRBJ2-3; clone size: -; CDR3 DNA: TGTGCCAGTAGTATAGAGGACAGCACAGATACGCAGTATTTT; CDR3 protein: CASSIEDSTDTQYF
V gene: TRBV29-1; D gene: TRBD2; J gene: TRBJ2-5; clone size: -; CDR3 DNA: TGCAGCGCTGGGAAAAGCGGGACGTGGGAGACCCAGTACTTC; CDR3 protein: CSAGKSGTWETQYF
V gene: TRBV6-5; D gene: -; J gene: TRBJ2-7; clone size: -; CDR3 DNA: TGTGCCAGCAGTTACGGGCAGGGAACCGAGCAGTACTTC; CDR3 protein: CASSYGQGTEQYF
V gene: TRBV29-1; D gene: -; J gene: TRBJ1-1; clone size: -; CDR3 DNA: TGCAGCGTTAAGGCCAGGGGAGGCGGTGAAGCTTTCTTT; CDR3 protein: CSVKARGGGEAFF
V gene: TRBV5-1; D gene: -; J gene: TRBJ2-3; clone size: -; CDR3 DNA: TGCGCCAGCAGCTTGGGGACCGGGACTGTCACAGATACGCAGTATTTT; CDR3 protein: CASSLGTGTVTDTQYF
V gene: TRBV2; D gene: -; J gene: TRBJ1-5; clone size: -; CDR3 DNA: TGTGCCAGCAGTGTACAGGGTCCGGGGCAGCCCCAGCATTTT; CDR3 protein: CASSVQGPGQPQHF
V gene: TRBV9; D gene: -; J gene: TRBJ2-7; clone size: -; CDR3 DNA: TGTGCCAGCAGCGTCGGGACGGAGGCCTACGAGCAGTACTTC; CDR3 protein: CASSVGTEAYEQYF
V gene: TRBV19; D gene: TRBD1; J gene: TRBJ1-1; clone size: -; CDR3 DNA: TGTGCCAGTAGTATAGGCGGAGGGGGCAACACTGAAGCTTTCTTT; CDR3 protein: CASSIGGGGNTEAFF